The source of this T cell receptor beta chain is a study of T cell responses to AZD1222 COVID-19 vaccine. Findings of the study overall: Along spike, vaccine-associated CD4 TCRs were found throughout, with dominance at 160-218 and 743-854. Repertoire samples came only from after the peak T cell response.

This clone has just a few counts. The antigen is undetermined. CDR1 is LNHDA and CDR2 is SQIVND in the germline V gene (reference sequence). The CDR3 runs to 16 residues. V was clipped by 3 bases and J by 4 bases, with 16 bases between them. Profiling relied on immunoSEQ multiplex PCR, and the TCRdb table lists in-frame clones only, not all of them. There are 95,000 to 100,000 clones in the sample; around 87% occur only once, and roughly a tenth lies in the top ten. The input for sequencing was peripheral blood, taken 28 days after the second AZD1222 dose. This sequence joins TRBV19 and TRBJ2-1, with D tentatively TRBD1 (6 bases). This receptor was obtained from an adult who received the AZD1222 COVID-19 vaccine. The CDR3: CASSMEPQGPYNEQFF. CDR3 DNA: TGTGCCAGTAGTATGGAACCCCAGGGGCCTTACAATGAGCAGTTCTTC. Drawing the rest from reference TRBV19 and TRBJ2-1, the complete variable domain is DGGITQSPKYLFRKEGQNVTLSCEQNLNHDAMYWYRQDPGQGLRLIYYSQIVNDFQKGDIAEGYSVSREKKESFPLTVTSAQKNPTAFYLCASSMEPQGPYNEQFFGPGTRLTVL.